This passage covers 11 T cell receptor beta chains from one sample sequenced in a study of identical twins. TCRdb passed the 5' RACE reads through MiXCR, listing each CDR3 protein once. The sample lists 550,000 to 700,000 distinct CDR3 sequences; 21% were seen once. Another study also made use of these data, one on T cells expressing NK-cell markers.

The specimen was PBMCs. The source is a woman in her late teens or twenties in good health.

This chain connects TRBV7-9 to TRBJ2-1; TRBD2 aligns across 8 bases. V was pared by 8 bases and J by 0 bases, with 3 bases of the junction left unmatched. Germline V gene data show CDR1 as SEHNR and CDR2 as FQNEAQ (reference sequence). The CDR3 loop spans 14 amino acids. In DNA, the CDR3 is TGTGCCAGCTTTACTAGCGGCTCCTACAATGAGCAGTTCTTC. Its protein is CASFTSGSYNEQFF.

CDR3 sequence reads: CAGTGESYNEQFF. The DNA of the CDR3 is TGTGCCGGAACAGGGGAGTCCTACAATGAGCAGTTCTTC. The rearrangement joins TRBV7-9 to TRBJ2-1; TRBD1 matches 7 bases. CDR3 size: 13 residues. The V gene's germline CDR1 is SEHNR and CDR2 FQNEAQ (reference sequence). With V trimmed by 11 bases and J by 1 base, 5 bases remained unmatched.

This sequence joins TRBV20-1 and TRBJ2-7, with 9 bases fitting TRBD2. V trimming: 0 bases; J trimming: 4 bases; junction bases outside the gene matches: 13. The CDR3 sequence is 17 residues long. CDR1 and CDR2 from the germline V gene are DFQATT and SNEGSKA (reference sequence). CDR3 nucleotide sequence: TGCAGTGCTAGAGACCCCCCTAGAGCGGGGGGCCGTTACGAGCAGTACTTC. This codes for CSARDPPRAGGRYEQYF.

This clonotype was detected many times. This chain's CDR3 is CASSKRSKYGYTF. CDR3 in DNA: TGTGCCAGCAGCAAAAGGTCCAAATATGGCTACACCTTC. V is TRBV21-1 and J is TRBJ1-2. TRBV21-1 is labeled a pseudogene. The CDR3 has 13 amino acids.

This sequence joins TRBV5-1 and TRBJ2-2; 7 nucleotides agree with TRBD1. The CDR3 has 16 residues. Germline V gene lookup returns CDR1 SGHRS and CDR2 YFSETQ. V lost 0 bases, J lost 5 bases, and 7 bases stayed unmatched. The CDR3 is CASSLVSVRGTGELFF. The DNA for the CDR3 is TGCGCCAGCAGCTTGGTGTCTGTCAGGGGGACCGGGGAGCTGTTTTTT. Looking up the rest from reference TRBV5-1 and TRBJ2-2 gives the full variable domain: KAGVTQTPRYLIKTRGQQVTLSCSPISGHRSVSWYQQTPGQGLQFLFEYFSETQRNKGNFPGRFSGRQFSNSRSEMNVSTLELGDSALYLCASSLVSVRGTGELFFGEGSRLTVL.

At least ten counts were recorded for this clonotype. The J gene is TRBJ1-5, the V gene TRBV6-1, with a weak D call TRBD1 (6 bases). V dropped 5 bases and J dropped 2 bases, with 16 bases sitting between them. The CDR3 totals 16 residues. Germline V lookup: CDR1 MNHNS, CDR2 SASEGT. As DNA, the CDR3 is TGTGCCAGCAGTACACAAACAGGGTACGGCAATCAGCCCCAGCATTTT. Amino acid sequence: CASSTQTGYGNQPQHF.

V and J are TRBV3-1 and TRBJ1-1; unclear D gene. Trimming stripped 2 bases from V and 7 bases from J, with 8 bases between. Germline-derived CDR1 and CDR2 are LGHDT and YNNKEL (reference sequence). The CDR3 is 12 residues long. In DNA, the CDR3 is TGTGCCAGCAGCCAAAGTCGTGTTGAAGCTTTCTTT. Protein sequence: CASSQSRVEAFF.

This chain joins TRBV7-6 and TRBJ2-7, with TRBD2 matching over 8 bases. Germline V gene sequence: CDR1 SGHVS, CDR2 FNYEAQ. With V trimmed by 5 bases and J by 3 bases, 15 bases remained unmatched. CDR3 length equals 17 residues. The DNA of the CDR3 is TGTGCCAGCAGCCACCGACTAGCGACACGGAAATTCTACGAGCAGTACTTC. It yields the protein CASSHRLATRKFYEQYF.

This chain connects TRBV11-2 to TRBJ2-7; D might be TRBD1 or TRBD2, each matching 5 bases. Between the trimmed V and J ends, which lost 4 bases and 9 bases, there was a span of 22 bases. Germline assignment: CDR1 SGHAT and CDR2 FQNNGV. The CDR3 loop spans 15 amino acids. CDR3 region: CASSSTTGRIYVQYF. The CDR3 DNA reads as TGTGCCAGCAGCTCCACCACGGGACGCATCTATGTGCAGTACTTC.

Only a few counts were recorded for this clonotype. DNA of the CDR3: TGTGCCATCCGGGACAGGGTTAATGAAAAACTGTTTTTT. Residues: CAIRDRVNEKLFF. The chain joins TRBV10-3 to TRBJ1-4; 9 nucleotides agree with TRBD1. With V trimmed by 8 bases and J by 4 bases, 2 bases remained unmatched. The CDR3 contains 13 residues. Germline-derived CDR1 and CDR2 are ENHRY and SYGVKD.

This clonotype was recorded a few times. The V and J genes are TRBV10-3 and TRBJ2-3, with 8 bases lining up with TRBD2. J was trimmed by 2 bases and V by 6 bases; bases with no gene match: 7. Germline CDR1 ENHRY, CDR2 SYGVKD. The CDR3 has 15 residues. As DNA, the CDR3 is TGTGCCATCAGCGACCCTGGACTAGCCACAGATACGCAGTATTTT. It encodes CAISDPGLATDTQYF.